One sample yielded the 31 T cell receptor beta chains listed below, sequenced in a study of blood T cell repertoires in COVID-19. Assay: immunoSEQ multiplex PCR; the TCRdb copy retains only in-frame clones and omits some. The data show 250,000 or so clones, with approximately 80% seen just once and about 1.9% held by the top ten. Sequencing was done on a sample of peripheral blood. These receptors all come from a woman older than 75 with acute or convalescent COVID-19.

The chain links TRBV7-9 to TRBJ1-5; D may be TRBD1 (5 bases). Germline V CDR1 and CDR2: SEHNR, FQNEAQ (reference sequence). The germline V and J ends were trimmed by 5 bases and 0 bases, with 8 bases remaining between them. The CDR3 is made up of 14 amino acids. The CDR3 sequence: CASSGTDSNQPQHF. In DNA form, the CDR3 reads TGTGCCAGCAGCGGGACTGATAGCAATCAGCCCCAGCATTTT.

V usage is TRBV5-5 and J usage is TRBJ2-2; a weak D match, TRBD1 (5 bases). The CDR3 has 13 amino acids. Germline lookup yields CDR1 SGHKS and CDR2 YYEKEE (reference sequence). V shed 0 bases and J shed 5 bases, with 5 bases lying between them. Here the CDR3 DNA reads TGTGCCAGCAGCTTGGCAGGGACCGGGGAGCTGTTTTTT. This encodes CASSLAGTGELFF.

J is TRBJ1-2 and V is TRBV5-8; 7 nucleotides match TRBD1. Looked up from germline, CDR1 is SGHTS and CDR2 is YDEGEE. The CDR3 is made up of 14 amino acids. V was pared by 1 base and J by 2 bases, with 2 bases of the junction left unmatched. In DNA form, the CDR3 reads TGTGCCAGCAGCTTGAGGGGGCAGAACTATGGCTACACCTTC. It encodes CASSLRGQNYGYTF.

This clone has only one observation. This chain connects TRBV27 to TRBJ1-5, with 10 bases matching TRBD1. This CDR3 has 15 amino acids. The germline V gene has CDR1 MNHEY and CDR2 SMNVEV (reference sequence). V lost 5 bases to trimming and J lost 6 bases; unmatched junction nucleotides: 7. The chain's CDR3 is CASSGTTGGSQPQHF. CDR3 DNA: TGTGCCAGCAGTGGCACGACAGGGGGCTCTCAGCCCCAGCATTTT.

This clone was counted only a few times. V is TRBV18 and J is TRBJ1-2, with D unclear. V was pared by 0 bases and J by 3 bases, with 8 bases between. The CDR3 is 14 residues long. Germline CDR1 is KGHSH and CDR2 is LQKENI. CDR3 coding DNA: TGTGCCAGCTCACCACCCGGTGGTGACTATGGCTACACCTTC. It is translated as CASSPPGGDYGYTF.

This chain links TRBV6-2 or TRBV6-3 with TRBJ1-2; D perhaps matches TRBD1 (5 bases). Germline V gene lookup returns CDR1 MNHEY and CDR2 SVGEGT. V lost 6 bases and J 5 bases, leaving 16 bases between the germline ends. The CDR3 sequence is 14 residues long. The CDR3 loop reads CASSLGHPLYGYTF. CDR3 DNA sequence: TGTGCCAGCAGCCTAGGACACCCTCTGTATGGCTACACCTTC.

The rearrangement joins TRBV2 to TRBJ2-3, with D unresolved. Trimming removed 6 bases at V and 0 bases at J, with 22 bases between. Germline V CDR1 and CDR2: SNHLY, FYNNEI. CDR3 length: 18 residues. The CDR3 region has the DNA TGTGCCAGCAGCGAAAGCGCTACACACGAACTTAGCACAGATACGCAGTATTTT. Amino acids: CASSESATHELSTDTQYF.

The table lists this clone with a count of one. The CDR3 sequence is CASSLRGAREQYF. CDR3 bases: TGTGCCAGCAGCCTCCGGGGGGCTCGCGAGCAGTACTTC. The chain recombines TRBV3-1 (or the pseudogene TRBV3-2) with TRBJ2-7, with D perhaps matching TRBD2 (7 bases). The V gene's germline CDR1 is LGHDT and CDR2 YNNKEL (reference sequence). CDR3 length: 13 amino acids. Trimming stripped 4 bases from V and 6 bases from J, with 13 bases between.

The CDR3 reads CASSSYSTVSTEAFF. The CDR3 DNA sequence: TGTGCCAGCAGCTCTTATTCGACAGTGTCTACTGAAGCTTTCTTT. The rearrangement joins TRBV7-9 to TRBJ1-1, with D possibly matching TRBD1 (5 bases). V gave up 4 bases and J gave up 5 bases, with 17 bases separating them. In germline, CDR1 is SEHNR, CDR2 FQNEAQ (reference sequence). The length of the CDR3 is 15 residues.

The V gene is TRBV25-1, the J gene TRBJ2-7, with 9 bases matching TRBD1. The CDR3 sequence is 14 residues long. V dropped 6 bases and J dropped 5; count of bases not matched to a gene: 8. CDR1 and CDR2 (germline): MGHDK, SYGVNS. The CDR3 region has the DNA TGTGCCAGCAGCGTACAGGGGGCGCTCCACGAGCAGTACTTC. Its protein is CASSVQGALHEQYF.

The genes are TRBV9 and TRBJ2-7; 8 bases line up with TRBD2. This CDR3 is built from 14 residues. J lost 5 bases, V lost 3 bases, and 7 bases had no gene match. Germline assignment: CDR1 SGDLS and CDR2 YYNGEE. This CDR3 reads CASSARLASHEQYF. The CDR3 DNA reads as TGTGCCAGCAGCGCCCGACTAGCGTCCCACGAGCAGTACTTC.

CDR3 protein: CASSRGGAYEQYF. The DNA for the CDR3 is TGTGCCAGCTCCCGCGGGGGGGCCTACGAGCAGTACTTC. This chain uses TRBV18 with TRBJ2-7; 9 positions match TRBD2. J was trimmed by 2 bases and V by 6 bases; bases with no gene match: 2. The germline V gene encodes CDR1 KGHSH and CDR2 LQKENI. The CDR3 has 13 residues.

The chain joins TRBV20-1 to TRBJ1-1; D is uncertain. The CDR3 consists of 10 residues. With 3 bases removed from V and 8 bases from J, the gap between germline ends came to 7 bases. Germline loops: CDR1 DFQATT, CDR2 SNEGSKA (reference sequence). CDR3 in amino acids: CSASNLEAFF. In DNA, the CDR3 is TGCAGTGCTAGTAATCTAGAAGCTTTCTTT.

The chain carries TRBV7-2 and TRBJ1-1; 9 bases map to TRBD1. Germline V lookup: CDR1 SGHTA, CDR2 FQGNSA. The CDR3 runs to 16 residues. Unmatched junction bases numbered 14, after V lost 11 bases and J lost 1 base. The CDR3: CAGGTFRGQGNTEAFF. The CDR3 DNA is TGTGCCGGGGGCACATTCCGGGGACAGGGGAACACTGAAGCTTTCTTT.

The genes are TRBV7-2 and TRBJ2-3; 10 positions match TRBD2. V shed 5 bases and J 1 base; nucleotides not matched to a gene: 3. The CDR3 runs 15 residues. CDR1 and CDR2 from the germline V gene are SGHTA and FQGNSA. The CDR3 bases are TGTGCCAGCAGCGGGGGGACTAGCGGCACAGATACGCAGTATTTT. It is translated as CASSGGTSGTDTQYF.

The chain recombines TRBV5-5 with TRBJ1-4; 7 bases agree with TRBD1. The V and J ends lost 4 bases and 7 bases, in that order; junction bases with no gene match: 16. Germline-derived CDR1 and CDR2 are SGHKS and YYEKEE (reference sequence). The CDR3 extends over 17 amino acids. The CDR3 loop reads CASSHTNRQGTGEKLFF. In nucleotides, the CDR3 is TGTGCCAGCAGCCACACTAATAGACAGGGAACGGGTGAAAAACTGTTTTTT. Variable domain in full (rest from reference TRBV5-5 and TRBJ1-4): DAGVTQSPTHLIKTRGQQVTLRCSPISGHKSVSWYQQVLGQGPQFIFQYYEKEERGRGNFPDRFSARQFPNYSSELNVNALLLGDSALYLCASSHTNRQGTGEKLFFGSGTQLSVL.

The chain recombines TRBV7-2 with TRBJ2-5; TRBD2 matches 8 bases. V dropped 7 bases and J dropped 1; count of bases not matched to a gene: 5. The germline CDR1 and CDR2 sequences are SGHTA and FQGNSA. The CDR3 sequence is 14 residues long. In nucleotides, the CDR3 is TGTGCCAGCACCACCGGGGGGGCCCAAGAGACCCAGTACTTC. Translation: CASTTGGAQETQYF.

The rearrangement joins TRBV11-2 to TRBJ1-3, with D tentatively TRBD1 (6 bases). Trimming pared 1 base from V and 0 bases from J, leaving 10 bases between. CDR1 is SGHAT, CDR2 FQNNGV, per germline. There are 16 residues in the CDR3. Here the CDR3 reads CASSLAPDSSGNTIYF. In DNA, the CDR3 is TGTGCCAGCAGCTTAGCTCCGGACAGCTCTGGAAACACCATATATTTT. The full variable domain, completed using reference TRBV11-2 and TRBJ1-3, is EAGVAQSPRYKIIEKRQSVAFWCNPISGHATLYWYQQILGQGPKLLIQFQNNGVVDDSQLPKDRFSAERLKGVDSTLKIQPAKLEDSAVYLCASSLAPDSSGNTIYFGEGSWLTVV.

The V gene is TRBV7-9, the J gene TRBJ2-5, with TRBD2 matching 8 bases. V dropped 4 bases and J dropped 4; count of bases not matched to a gene: 14. The CDR3 covers 17 residues. Germline V lookup: CDR1 SEHNR, CDR2 FQNEAQ (reference sequence). CDR3 sequence: CASSSPRRSGSSETQYF. The CDR3 DNA reads as TGTGCCAGCAGCTCCCCCCGAAGGAGCGGGAGTTCAGAGACCCAGTACTTC.

The CDR3: CASSPDRYGYTF. CDR3 sequence (DNA): TGTGCCAGCAGCCCGGACAGATATGGCTACACCTTC. The J gene is TRBJ1-2, the V gene TRBV7-2, with a weak D call TRBD1 (6 bases). The CDR3 contains 12 residues. Germline loops: CDR1 SGHTA, CDR2 FQGNSA. Trimming pared 5 bases from V and 5 bases from J, leaving 9 bases between.

This clone has just a few counts. The V gene is TRBV7-2, the J gene TRBJ1-4, with 7 bases aligning to TRBD1. CDR1 and CDR2 (germline): SGHTA, FQGNSA. J was trimmed by 3 bases and V by 5 bases; bases with no gene match: 12. This CDR3 spans 17 amino acids. The CDR3 DNA follows: TGTGCCAGCAGCCGGGTCCCAAAGGGGGCGGCTAATGAAAAACTGTTTTTT. Translation: CASSRVPKGAANEKLFF.

This clone was seen more than once but under ten times. The sample contains more than one DNA sequence encoding this CDR3. The rearrangement uses TRBV6-2 or TRBV6-3 and TRBJ1-6; D not certain. This CDR3 contains 14 residues. Germline CDR1 and CDR2: MNHEY and SVGEGT. The V end lost 2 bases, the J end lost 7 bases, and 9 bases lay between the germline ends. The CDR3 region is CASSYGGLNSPLHF. The CDR3 nucleotides read TGTGCCAGCAGTTACGGTGGGCTGAATTCACCCCTCCACTTT.

This rearrangement joins TRBV19 to TRBJ1-5, with 9 bases that match TRBD1. Germline trimming cut 2 bases from V and 6 bases from J; bases unmatched to any gene: 8. The CDR3 covers 16 residues. The germline V gene has CDR1 LNHDA and CDR2 SQIVND (reference sequence). The CDR3 spells CASSIQGQGLGQPQHF. CDR3 nucleotide sequence: TGTGCCAGTAGTATACAGGGACAGGGTTTGGGTCAGCCCCAGCATTTT.

The V gene is TRBV28, the J gene TRBJ1-2; maybe TRBD1 (6 bases). This CDR3 has 12 residues. The V and J ends lost 6 bases and 4 bases respectively, with 9 bases between them. The germline V gene encodes CDR1 MDHEN and CDR2 SYDVKM. CDR3 DNA: TGTGCCAGCAGCGGACAGTTCTATGGCTACACCTTC. This encodes CASSGQFYGYTF.

The chain couples TRBV11-3 to TRBJ2-1; D might be TRBD1 (6 bases). The CDR3 is 15 residues long. The V end was cut by 1 base, the J end by 7 bases, with 14 bases between. From germline, CDR1 is SGHNT and CDR2 YENEEA. The DNA for the CDR3 is TGTGCCAGCAGCTTAGGTCTGACAGGTAGGAATGAGCAGTTCTTC. Translated: CASSLGLTGRNEQFF.

The chain recombines TRBV19 with TRBJ2-1; 14 bases agree with TRBD2. The CDR3 spans 17 residues. Germline loops: CDR1 LNHDA, CDR2 SQIVND (reference sequence). J lost 4 bases, V lost 7 bases, and 9 bases had no gene match. This CDR3 is CASTDGLAGGVYNEQFF. Written as DNA, the CDR3 is TGTGCCAGTACCGATGGACTAGCGGGAGGAGTTTACAATGAGCAGTTCTTC.

This sequence joins TRBV11-3 and TRBJ1-1, with D perhaps TRBD1 (5 bases). The germline V gene encodes CDR1 SGHNT and CDR2 YENEEA. Between the trimmed V and J ends, which lost 2 bases and 1 base, there was a span of 8 bases. The CDR3 has 14 amino acids. CDR3 sequence: CASSLRDRNTEAFF. DNA for the CDR3: TGTGCCAGCAGCTTAAGAGACAGGAACACTGAAGCTTTCTTT. Full variable domain (rest looked up from reference TRBV11-3 and TRBJ1-1): EAGVVQSPRYKIIEKKQPVAFWCNPISGHNTLYWYLQNLGQGPELLIRYENEEAVDDSQLPKDRFSAERLKGVDSTLKIQPAELGDSAVYLCASSLRDRNTEAFFGQGTRLTVV.

The V call is TRBV3-1 (or the pseudogene TRBV3-2), the J call TRBJ2-5; 12 positions agree with TRBD2. The J segment lost 2 bases and the V segment lost 3 bases, leaving 10 bases of the junction unmatched. Per the germline V gene, CDR1 is LGHDT and CDR2 is YNNKEL (reference sequence). The CDR3 is 18 amino acids. Written as DNA, the CDR3 is TGTGCCAGCAGCCAGATCCTAGCGGGAGGGATAGGGCAAGAGACCCAGTACTTC. This sequence encodes CASSQILAGGIGQETQYF.

The V gene is TRBV9, the J gene TRBJ2-5; 8 positions match TRBD2. The CDR3 spans 15 residues. Germline values: CDR1 SGDLS, CDR2 YYNGEE. The V gene end was trimmed by 3 bases and the J gene end by 4 bases; junction bases not matched to a gene: 8. The CDR3 bases are TGTGCCAGCAGCGGACACGGGACTAGGGTAGAGACCCAGTACTTC. Its protein is CASSGHGTRVETQYF.

The CDR3 here is CASSLAGLYNSPLHF. CDR3 sequence (DNA): TGTGCCAGCAGCTTAGCCGGACTGTATAATTCACCCCTCCACTTT. The chain combines TRBV11-2 with TRBJ1-6, with no clear D. V dropped 1 base and J dropped 4 bases, with 8 bases sitting between them. Germline CDR1 is SGHAT and CDR2 is FQNNGV. This CDR3 has 15 amino acids.

V and J are TRBV28 and TRBJ2-1; TRBD1 is a possible D gene (5 bases). The CDR3 consists of 16 residues. The germline gives CDR1 MDHEN, CDR2 SYDVKM. V lost 3 bases to trimming and J lost 8 bases, with 20 bases between them. The CDR3 nucleotides are TGTGCCAGCAGTTTGGTTGGGGCTACTTTGGCGCATGAGCAGTTCTTC. Encoded protein: CASSLVGATLAHEQFF. Looking up the rest from reference TRBV28 and TRBJ2-1 gives the full variable domain: DVKVTQSSRYLVKRTGEKVFLECVQDMDHENMFWYRQDPGLGLRLIYFSYDVKMKEKGDIPEGYSVSREKKERFSLILESASTNQTSMYLCASSLVGATLAHEQFFGPGTRLTVL.